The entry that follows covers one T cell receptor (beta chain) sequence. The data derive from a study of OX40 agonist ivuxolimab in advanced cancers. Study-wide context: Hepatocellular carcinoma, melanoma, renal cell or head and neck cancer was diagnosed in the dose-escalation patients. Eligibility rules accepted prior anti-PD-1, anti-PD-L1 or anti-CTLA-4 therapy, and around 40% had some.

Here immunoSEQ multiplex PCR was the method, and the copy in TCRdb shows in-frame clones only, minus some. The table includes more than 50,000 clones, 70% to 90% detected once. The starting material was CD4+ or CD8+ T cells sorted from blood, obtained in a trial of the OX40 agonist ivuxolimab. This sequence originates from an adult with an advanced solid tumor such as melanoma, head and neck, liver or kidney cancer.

In nucleotides, the CDR3 is TGTGCCAGCAGCAGGACAGTGAACACTGAAGCTTTCTTT. This encodes CASSRTVNTEAFF. The chain employs TRBV7-3 and TRBJ1-1; the D gene is possibly TRBD1 (6 bases). The V gene lost 5 bases and the J gene lost 0 bases, with 7 bases spanning the gap. The CDR3 sequence is 13 residues long. In germline, CDR1 is SGHTA, CDR2 FQGTGA.